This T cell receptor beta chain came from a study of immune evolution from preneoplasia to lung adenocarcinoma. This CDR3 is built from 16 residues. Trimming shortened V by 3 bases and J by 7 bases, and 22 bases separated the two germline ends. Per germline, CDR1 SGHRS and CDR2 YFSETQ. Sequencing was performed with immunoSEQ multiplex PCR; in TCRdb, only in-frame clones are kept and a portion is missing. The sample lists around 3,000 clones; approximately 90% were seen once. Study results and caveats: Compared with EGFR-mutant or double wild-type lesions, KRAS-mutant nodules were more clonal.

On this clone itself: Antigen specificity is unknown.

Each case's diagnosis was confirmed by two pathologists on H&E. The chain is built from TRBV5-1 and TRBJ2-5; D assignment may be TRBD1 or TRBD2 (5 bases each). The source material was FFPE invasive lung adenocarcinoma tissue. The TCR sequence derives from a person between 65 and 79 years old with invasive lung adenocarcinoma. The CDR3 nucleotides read TGCGCCAGCAGCTCCTCCGGGACCAGCGGAATGGGGACCCAGTACTTC. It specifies CASSSSGTSGMGTQYF.